This TCR beta chain was sequenced during a study of blood T cell repertoires in COVID-19 (dated by TCRdb to 2018 to 2021). Background on the whole study: Samples covering the acute and convalescent phases of COVID-19 were provided by collaborators in the United States, Italy and Spain. Sample metadata almost always included a de-identified subject ID, COVID-19 status, age in years and sex. Where available, HLA class I and class II types were obtained from metadata supplied by the sample provider rather than from assay-based typing. Subjects who had been exposed to COVID-19, were actively infected with it, or had recovered from it provided the deeply sampled blood TCRbeta repertoires that made up the dataset. The prospective study material was composed of cDNA or gDNA derived from T cells, B-cell-depleted T cells, or PBMCs. The repertoires were released in a freely available public database intended as a resource for research on the immune response to SARS-CoV-2. Samples were obtained from the ongoing ImmuneRACE study (first 160 participants) and from 1,000 to 1,500 subjects provided by 6 global collaborators. General study outcomes and caveats: Clinical and demographic metadata were provided uncurated, with the amount varying by source and participant.

Enrolling through a virtual design, the prospective study's participants ranged in age from roughly 18 to 95 years and lived across approximately 25 United States geographic areas. In the prospective study, cohorts were assigned on the basis of participant-reported clinical history obtained from a screening survey and a study questionnaire. ImmuneRACE Cohort 3 recovered participants were defined by two consecutive negative NP/OP PCR tests, healthcare professional clearance, or symptom resolution. Each participant in the prospective study had whole blood, serum and a nasopharyngeal or oropharyngeal swab collected by mobile phlebotomists. Additional blood draws and questionnaires over an approximately two-month period could optionally be provided by prospective study participants. Prospective study blood samples were shipped either frozen or at room temperature before DNA extraction. The V end gives up 5 bases and the J end 2 bases, leaving 18 bases in the junction not matched to a gene. CDR3 length: 19 amino acids, cysteine to phenylalanine. Here the CDR3 DNA is all that survives: 57 bases in frame from base 1. The germline V gene (reference sequence) specifies SEHNR as CDR1 and FQNEAQ as CDR2.

A word on this clone: It lacks a known antigen. Qualities for individual bases were not recorded, and no much larger clone is one base off.

The immunoSEQ Assay, a bias-controlled multiplex PCR, was used to amplify TCRbeta CDR3 regions from genomic DNA. The authors processed their data as follows. Within the assay, amplification of reference gene primers was used to estimate how many nucleated cells each sample contained. To quantify the absolute abundance of each unique TCRbeta CDR3 rearrangement, sequence reads were collapsed and filtered. For each sample, productive Simpson clonality was calculated as the square root of Simpson's diversity index over productive rearrangements. The table was pulled from immuneACCESS by TCRdb, which kept in-frame rearrangements only. Such tables lose some clones; where checked, under half of the loss comes from unresolved V genes, and the rest has no known cause. V and J calls and clone size are given by that table; D and trimming were obtained from the DNA. This sample is represented by some 270,000 clones; about 80% of them were singletons. The ten most abundant clones make up more than 3% of the sample.

The sample consisted of PBMCs or T cells enriched from blood (not recorded which). The TCR originated in a man in his fifties who had recovered from COVID-19. The rearrangement joined TRBV7-9 to TRBJ2-7, with 10 junctional bases fitting TRBD1. The nucleotide sequence reads as follows: TGTGCCAGCAGCACGTTGGGACAGGGGTTACAGGGCGTGCCCTACGAGCAGTACTTC. It encodes CASSTLGQGLQGVPYEQYF.